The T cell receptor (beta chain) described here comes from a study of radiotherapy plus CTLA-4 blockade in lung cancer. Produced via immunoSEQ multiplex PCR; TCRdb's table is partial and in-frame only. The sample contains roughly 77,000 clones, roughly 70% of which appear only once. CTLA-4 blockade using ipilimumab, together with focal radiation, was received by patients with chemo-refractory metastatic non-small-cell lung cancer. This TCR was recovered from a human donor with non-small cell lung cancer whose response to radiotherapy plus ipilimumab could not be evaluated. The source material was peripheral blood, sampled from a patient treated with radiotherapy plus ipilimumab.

CDR3 bases: TGCAGCGCCGGACAGGGTGCGGGCACCGGGGAGCTGTTTTTT. Protein: CSAGQGAGTGELFF. The rearrangement joins TRBV29-1 to TRBJ2-2; 8 bases map to TRBD1. Germline V gives CDR1 SQVTM, CDR2 ANQGSEA. CDR3 length: 14 residues. Losses at the gene ends were 7 bases for V and 4 bases for J; bases not matched to a gene: 8.